This is a list of T cell receptor delta chains from one sample in a study of gamma-delta T cells after stem cell transplantation. TCRdb used CATT to re-call clones from the RT-PCR reads. The sample consists of about 2,900 delta-chain clones, about 31% of them appearing once. The sample was gamma-delta T cells. The receptors shown here come from a human donor. It is not recorded whose cells these are; they may come from a transplant donor. Each CDR3 is given with its conserved first and last residue. A D gene is named only where the DNA matches it firmly. Sizes are listed as how often the clone was seen (once, few, many) or a class if it is expanded.

V	size	D	J	CDR3	DNA
TRDV2	few	TRDD3	TRDJ3	CACDTPGDGSWDTRQMFF	TGTGCCTGTGACACTCCGGGGGATGGGTCCTGGGACACCCGACAGATGTTTTTC
TRDV2	few	TRDD3	TRDJ1	CACDPWGTPGTADKLIF	TGTGCCTGTGACCCCTGGGGGACCCCGGGTACAGCCGATAAACTCATCTTT
TRDV2	large	.	TRDJ1	CACDTVTVQGDKLIF	TGTGCCTGTGACACCGTTACTGTACAGGGGGATAAACTCATCTTT
TRDV2	medium-sized	TRDD3	TRDJ1	CACDTVWGYASKLIF	TGTGCCTGTGACACCGTTTGGGGATACGCTTCCAAACTCATCTTT
TRDV2	medium-sized	.	TRDJ1	CACDTIPTPGGLLPYTDKLIF	TGTGCCTGTGACACAATTCCTACGCCTGGGGGACTCCTACCGTACACCGATAAACTCATCTTT
TRDV3	medium-sized	TRDD3	TRDJ1	CAFPGGIRGADKLIF	TGTGCCTTTCCAGGAGGGATACGCGGCGCCGATAAACTCATCTTT
TRDV2	few	TRDD3	TRDJ1	CACDTLGVQTPRIDKLIF	TGTGCCTGTGACACACTGGGGGTCCAAACGCCGCGAATCGATAAACTCATCTTT
TRDV2	medium-sized	.	TRDJ1	CACDTVGVPNTDKLIF	TGTGCCTGTGACACTGTGGGGGTCCCGAACACCGATAAACTCATCTTT
TRDV2	medium-sized	TRDD3	TRDJ1	CACDPTTGGYIRADKLIF	TGTGCCTGTGACCCGACTACTGGGGGATACATTCGCGCCGATAAACTCATCTTT
TRDV2	medium-sized	TRDD3	TRDJ1	CACDTEWGYGGRNDKLIF	TGTGCCTGTGACACCGAATGGGGATACGGGGGTAGGAACGATAAACTCATCTTT
TRDV2	medium-sized	.	TRDJ1	CACDGLTDNTDKLIF	TGTGCCTGTGACGGGCTTACTGATAACACCGATAAACTCATCTTT
TRDV2	medium-sized	TRDD3	TRDJ1	CACDTLPGTGGYFPYTDKLIF	TGTGCCTGTGACACCCTTCCGGGCACTGGGGGATATTTTCCCTACACCGATAAACTCATCTTT